Each of the 31 T cell receptor beta chains below was sequenced from the same sample in a study of T cells in Graves' hyperthyroidism and ophthalmopathy. The CDR3 regions of TCR beta were amplified from RNA transcripts. During a first-round RT-PCR of the TCR CDR3, the HTBI primer set was used. TCRdb redid the calling of the multiplex PCR reads with MiXCR, one entry per CDR3 protein. The table lists about 560,000 distinct CDR3 sequences, 16% of them singletons. Sequencing used blood. The receptors stem from a woman between 18 and 29 years old with Graves' hyperthyroidism.

This clonotype was detected only a few times. This chain connects TRBV2 to TRBJ2-1, with a tentative D call TRBD2 (6 bases). V was pared by 4 bases and J by 6 bases, with 22 bases between. Germline assignment: CDR1 SNHLY and CDR2 FYNNEI. CDR3 length: 17 residues. This CDR3 is CASSGAGVGMGGNEQFF. DNA for the CDR3: TGTGCCAGCAGTGGAGCAGGTGTGGGGATGGGGGGCAATGAGCAGTTCTTC.

This clonotype was observed a few times. This chain uses TRBV20-1 with TRBJ1-5, with D unclear. The CDR3 extends over 12 amino acids. Per germline, CDR1 DFQATT and CDR2 SNEGSKA (reference sequence). Trimming took off 6 bases at V and 0 bases at J, with 6 bases between the two ends. CDR3 nucleotides: TGCAGTGCGGGAGGTAGCAATCAGCCCCAGCATTTT. Translation gives CSAGGSNQPQHF.

Worth noting for this clonotype: One end of the junction fails to match germline, which may point to a read error. This rearrangement joins TRBV20-1 to TRBJ1-6; D may be TRBD1 (6 bases). Germline V CDR1 and CDR2: DFQATT, SNEGSKA (reference sequence). The CDR3 length is 14 residues. In DNA form, the CDR3 reads TGCAGTGCCAGGCGGGGGCATGAGAATTCACCCCACCACTTT. As protein: CSARRGHENSPHHF.

The table lists this clonotype with many counts. The CDR3 sequence: CASSFGGGPEAFF. The CDR3 DNA reads as TGTGCCAGCAGTTTTGGTGGGGGTCCTGAAGCTTTCTTT. This chain joins TRBV28 and TRBJ1-1, with TRBD1 as a possible D gene (5 bases). The CDR3 runs to 13 residues. The germline CDR1 and CDR2 sequences are MDHEN and SYDVKM. Trimming cost V 3 bases and J 6 bases, with 11 bases left between them.

This clonotype occurred many times. The chain employs TRBV3-1 and TRBJ1-3; the D gene is possibly TRBD1 (5 bases). The V end was cut by 7 bases, the J end by 1 base, with 14 bases between. This CDR3 region has 15 residues. CDR1 LGHDT and CDR2 YNNKEL come from the germline V gene (reference sequence). The chain's CDR3 is CASTRIGGSGNTIYF. The CDR3 DNA sequence: TGTGCCAGCACCCGGATCGGGGGGTCTGGAAACACCATATATTTT.

V is TRBV7-9 and J is TRBJ1-1; 9 bases match TRBD1. Germline CDR1 and CDR2: SEHNR and FQNEAQ (reference sequence). Trimming took 5 bases from V and 0 from J; bases not matched to a gene: 10. CDR3 length: 17 amino acids. CDR3 in amino acids: CASSRGQGMLMNTEAFF. The CDR3, as DNA: TGTGCCAGCAGCCGAGGACAGGGGATGTTGATGAACACTGAAGCTTTCTTT.

The chain has TRBV9 and TRBJ1-6, with D uncertain. CDR1 is SGDLS, CDR2 YYNGEE, per germline. The V gene lost 0 bases and the J gene lost 9 bases, with 13 bases spanning the gap. The CDR3 loop spans 15 amino acids. The CDR3 protein is CASSVDQAVGSPLHF. In DNA, the CDR3 is TGTGCCAGCAGCGTAGATCAGGCCGTGGGTTCACCCCTCCACTTT. Looking up the rest from reference TRBV9 and TRBJ1-6 gives the full variable domain: DSGVTQTPKHLITATGQRVTLRCSPRSGDLSVYWYQQSLDQGLQFLIQYYNGEERAKGNILERFSAQQFPDLHSELNLSSLELGDSALYFCASSVDQAVGSPLHFGNGTRLTVT.

This sequence joins TRBV7-9 and TRBJ2-5; no definite D call. CDR3 size: 14 residues. V lost 2 bases and J lost 2, with 9 bases in between. From germline, CDR1 is SEHNR and CDR2 FQNEAQ (reference sequence). The CDR3 protein is CASSLRADQETQYF. DNA of the CDR3: TGTGCCAGCAGCTTACGGGCGGATCAAGAGACCCAGTACTTC. Based on the CDR3 plus reference TRBV7-9 and TRBJ2-5, the full variable domain is DTGVSQNPRHKITKRGQNVTFRCDPISEHNRLYWYRQTLGQGPEFLTYFQNEAQLEKSRLLSDRFSAERPKGSFSTLEIQRTEQGDSAMYLCASSLRADQETQYFGPGTRLLVL.

The table lists this clonotype with many counts. The chain is built from TRBV5-1 and TRBJ1-1; D is perhaps TRBD1 (5 bases). The length of the CDR3 is 13 residues. V was shortened by 1 base and J by 5 bases, with 9 bases between the two germline ends. The germline V gene has CDR1 SGHRS and CDR2 YFSETQ. The CDR3 loop reads CASSLSRGTEAFF. CDR3 DNA: TGCGCCAGCAGCTTGAGTCGGGGGACTGAAGCTTTCTTT.

Comments on this clonotype: This CDR3 fails to terminate in the conserved phenylalanine or tryptophan, so it likely reflects a read error. The rearrangement joins TRBV6-5 to TRBJ2-6; weak D call: TRBD1 (5 bases). Per the germline V gene, CDR1 is MNHEY and CDR2 is SVGAGI. V was clipped by 4 bases and J by 2 bases, with 15 bases between them. The length of the CDR3 is 17 residues. Written as DNA, the CDR3 is TGTGCCAGCAGTTCGCCCGGACACCCTCCTGGGGCCAACGTCCTGACTTCC. Encoded protein: CASSSPGHPPGANVLTS.

The chain uses TRBV28 and TRBJ2-7; the D gene is possibly TRBD1 (5 bases). CDR3 length: 12 amino acids. From germline, CDR1 is MDHEN and CDR2 SYDVKM. Trimming took off 8 bases at V and 2 bases at J, with 10 bases between the two ends. CDR3 DNA: TGTGCCAGCTGTGACAGAGCCTACGAGCAGTACTTC. This encodes CASCDRAYEQYF.

In its sample, this clonotype was seen a few times. V is TRBV29-1 and J is TRBJ1-4, with 11 bases matching TRBD1. Trimming at V came to 5 bases and at J to 9 bases, leaving 5 bases not matched to a gene. Germline CDR1 is SQVTM and CDR2 is ANQGSEA. CDR3 length: 13 residues. CDR3 sequence (DNA): TGCAGCGTTTACGGGACAGGGGGTCAAAAACTGTTTTTT. Translated: CSVYGTGGQKLFF.

This clonotype was recorded a few times. In this CDR3 the conserved last residue, phenylalanine or tryptophan, is missing, so a read error is likely. J is TRBJ2-1 and V is TRBV11-1; D not resolved. V was trimmed by 1 base and J by 0 bases, leaving 13 bases between them. This CDR3 has 17 amino acids. CDR1 SGHAT and CDR2 FQDESV come from the germline V gene (reference sequence). CDR3 nucleotides: TGTGCCAGCAGCTTAGACTTTTGGACCAGCTCCTACAATGAGCAGTTCCTC. It specifies CASSLDFWTSSYNEQFL.

V is TRBV3-1 and J is TRBJ2-7, with TRBD2 identical over 8 bases. V lost 4 bases and J lost 1; bases outside the gene matches: 9. The CDR3 extends over 16 amino acids. Germline CDR1 and CDR2: LGHDT and YNNKEL (reference sequence). The CDR3 reads CASSPKAGVRSYEQYF. The DNA of the CDR3 is TGTGCCAGCAGCCCCAAAGCGGGGGTACGATCCTACGAGCAGTACTTC.

The sample holds many counts of this clonotype. The J gene is TRBJ2-1, the V gene TRBV12-3 or TRBV12-4; D is undetermined. Trimming took 2 bases from V and 2 from J, leaving 13 bases between them. This CDR3 is built from 16 residues. CDR3 nucleotide sequence: TGTGCCAGCAGTTTATATCTTGGCGGTACCTACAATGAGCAGTTCTTC. Encoded protein: CASSLYLGGTYNEQFF.

This clonotype was detected many times. The chain links TRBV6-5 to TRBJ1-1; D is unresolved. This CDR3 contains 13 residues. Germline lookup yields CDR1 MNHEY and CDR2 SVGAGI. V was pared by 2 bases and J by 0 bases, with 4 bases between. CDR3 amino acids: CASSYEVNTEAFF. The DNA for the CDR3 is TGTGCCAGCAGTTACGAAGTGAACACTGAAGCTTTCTTT.

The chain uses TRBV10-3 and TRBJ2-1; unclear D gene. The CDR3 has 15 amino acids. V was clipped by 5 bases and J by 0 bases, with 11 bases between them. Germline CDR1 and CDR2: ENHRY and SYGVKD. The CDR3 loop is CAISPTASSYNEQFF. The CDR3 bases are TGTGCCATCAGTCCTACCGCCAGCTCCTACAATGAGCAGTTCTTC.

Concerning this clonotype itself: A much larger clone is a single base away; this may be a read error. The rearrangement links TRBV7-9 to TRBJ2-1; tentatively, D is TRBD2 (7 bases). Germline V gene sequence: CDR1 SEHNR, CDR2 FQNEAQ (reference sequence). The CDR3 has 16 residues. The V and J ends lost 5 bases and 9 bases respectively, with 23 bases between them. The CDR3 region is CASSQPTGGASSEQFF. Written as DNA, the CDR3 is TGTGCCAGCAGCCAACCCACTGGGGGGGCCTCTAGTGAGCAGTTCTTC. Combining the CDR3 with reference TRBV7-9 and TRBJ2-1 gives the whole variable domain DTGVSQNPRHKITKRGQNVTFRCDPISEHNRLYWYRQTLGQGPEFLTYFQNEAQLEKSRLLSDRFSAERPKGSFSTLEIQRTEQGDSAMYLCASSQPTGGASSEQFFGPGTRLTVL.

This clonotype was seen many times. The V call is TRBV6-6, the J call TRBJ2-1, with a possible D match to TRBD2 (5 bases). The CDR3 covers 13 residues. V lost 1 base, J lost 10 bases, and 11 bases lay in between. The germline V gene has CDR1 MNHNY and CDR2 SVGAGI (reference sequence). The CDR3, as DNA: TGTGCCAGCAGTTACTTCGTCCGCGGGGAGCAGTTCTTC. This codes for CASSYFVRGEQFF.

This clonotype was seen at least ten times. The chain recombines TRBV3-1 with TRBJ2-7, with TRBD2 matching 8 bases. The V and J ends lost 1 base and 0 bases, in that order; junction bases with no gene match: 8. Germline-derived CDR1 and CDR2 are LGHDT and YNNKEL (reference sequence). The CDR3 totals 17 residues. CDR3 nucleotides: TGTGCCAGCAGCCAAGTTGGTAGCGGGGTTGCCTCCTACGAGCAGTACTTC. As protein: CASSQVGSGVASYEQYF.

There are many counts of this clonotype. V usage is TRBV27 and J usage is TRBJ1-1; perhaps TRBD1 as D (6 bases). V was shortened by 3 bases and J by 3 bases, with 11 bases between the two germline ends. Germline loops: CDR1 MNHEY, CDR2 SMNVEV (reference sequence). The CDR3 has 14 amino acids. CDR3 coding DNA: TGTGCCAGCAGTTTCCAGGGGATGTACACTGAAGCTTTCTTT. Protein product: CASSFQGMYTEAFF.

This clonotype was counted only a few times. The chain employs TRBV19 and TRBJ2-5; tentatively, D is TRBD1 (6 bases). CDR3 size: 15 residues. CDR1 is LNHDA, CDR2 SQIVND, per germline (reference sequence). The V gene lost 4 bases and the J gene lost 4 bases, with 16 bases spanning the gap. CDR3 in amino acids: CASSTQTGRRETQYF. CDR3 nucleotide sequence: TGTGCCAGTAGTACCCAAACAGGGCGTCGAGAGACCCAGTACTTC. The full variable domain, with the rest looked up from reference TRBV19 and TRBJ2-5, is DGGITQSPKYLFRKEGQNVTLSCEQNLNHDAMYWYRQDPGQGLRLIYYSQIVNDFQKGDIAEGYSVSREKKESFPLTVTSAQKNPTAFYLCASSTQTGRRETQYFGPGTRLLVL.

As concerns this clonotype: This may be a read error, as it is one base from a much larger clone. The chain carries TRBV2 and TRBJ1-2; D is undetermined. V was shortened by 3 bases and J by 8 bases, with 16 bases between the two germline ends. Germline CDR1 SNHLY, CDR2 FYNNEI. The CDR3 runs to 14 residues. The CDR3 loop is CASSESGRRGGYTF. The CDR3 DNA is TGTGCCAGCAGTGAGTCTGGGCGGCGTGGAGGCTACACCTTC.

This clonotype was detected only a few times. The V and J genes are TRBV29-1 and TRBJ2-5; 8 nucleotides line up with TRBD2. The CDR3 spans 14 residues. Germline CDR1 SQVTM, CDR2 ANQGSEA. Germline trimming cut 4 bases from V and 4 bases from J; bases unmatched to any gene: 8. CDR3 region: CSVGERGWGETQYF. For the CDR3, the DNA is TGCAGCGTTGGGGAGCGGGGGTGGGGAGAGACCCAGTACTTC.

There are many counts of this clonotype. The chain links TRBV20-1 to TRBJ2-1; D is ambiguous. V lost 1 base and J 5 bases, leaving 3 bases between the germline ends. The CDR3 is 11 amino acids. Germline V CDR1 and CDR2: DFQATT, SNEGSKA (reference sequence). CDR3 loop: CSARGNNEQFF. The CDR3 nucleotides read TGCAGTGCTAGAGGGAACAATGAGCAGTTCTTC.

The CDR3 is CASSMVGTPLREQYF. The CDR3 region has the DNA TGTGCCAGTAGTATGGTCGGGACACCTCTACGAGAGCAGTACTTC. The chain combines TRBV19 with TRBJ2-7; perhaps TRBD1 as D (6 bases). V was shortened by 3 bases and J by 7 bases, with 19 bases between the two germline ends. This CDR3 is 15 amino acids long. Germline lookup yields CDR1 LNHDA and CDR2 SQIVND (reference sequence).

V usage is TRBV19 and J usage is TRBJ1-5; TRBD1 might be the D (6 bases). Germline assignment: CDR1 LNHDA and CDR2 SQIVND (reference sequence). This CDR3 has 15 residues. The germline V and J ends were trimmed by 3 bases and 3 bases, with 12 bases remaining between them. The CDR3 coding sequence is TGTGCCAGTAGTATCCCGGACAGACACAATCAGCCCCAGCATTTT. Encoded protein: CASSIPDRHNQPQHF.

This clonotype was seen only a few times. The rearrangement joins TRBV7-2 to TRBJ2-4; D not resolved. CDR1 is SGHTA, CDR2 FQGNSA, per germline. The CDR3 runs 14 residues. V was pared by 3 bases and J by 6 bases, with 12 bases between. DNA of the CDR3: TGTGCCAGCAGCTTTCTCACTGCCTCAAACATTCAGTACTTC. Translating gives CASSFLTASNIQYF.

This chain links TRBV29-1 with TRBJ1-2; D gene ambiguous. CDR1 and CDR2 from the germline V gene are SQVTM and ANQGSEA. This CDR3 is built from 13 residues. V lost 0 bases and J lost 4, with 9 bases in between. In nucleotides, the CDR3 is TGCAGCGTTGAAGAGAGGAGGACCTATGGCTACACCTTC. Translation: CSVEERRTYGYTF.

This chain joins TRBV6-5 and TRBJ2-7; D is perhaps TRBD2 (6 bases). This CDR3 spans 13 amino acids. Trimming took off 4 bases at V and 3 bases at J, with 10 bases between the two ends. Looked up from germline, CDR1 is MNHEY and CDR2 is SVGAGI. The CDR3 protein is CASSSSGVYEQYF. For the CDR3, the DNA is TGTGCCAGCAGTTCCTCGGGGGTCTACGAGCAGTACTTC.

This clonotype was detected only a few times. The chain carries TRBV5-5 and TRBJ2-1; 13 bases match TRBD2. The CDR3 covers 16 residues. From germline, CDR1 is SGHKS and CDR2 YYEKEE (reference sequence). The J segment lost 10 bases and the V segment lost 2 bases, leaving 9 bases of the junction unmatched. Here the CDR3 reads CASSFSGLAGVQEQFF. DNA of the CDR3: TGTGCCAGCAGCTTCAGTGGACTAGCGGGAGTGCAAGAGCAGTTCTTC.